The clone carrying this T cell receptor beta chain was seen many times. A read error may account for a junction end that differs from germline. These data originate in a study of early T cells in non-severe SARS-CoV-2 infection. This CDR3 is built from 15 residues. Per the germline V gene, CDR1 is SGHTA and CDR2 is FQGNSA. TCRdb analysed the 5' RACE reads with MiXCR anew, one entry per CDR3 protein. Of fewer than 80,000 distinct CDR3 sequences listed, about 13% are singletons. The chain has TRBV7-2 and TRBJ1-4; the D gene is possibly TRBD1 (6 bases). This TCR was sampled from an adult who was a healthcare worker with PCR-confirmed SARS-CoV-2 infection or an uninfected control (not recorded which). The specimen sequenced was whole blood. CDR3 amino acids: CASSFGGTTNEKLFF. The CDR3 nucleotides are TGTGCCAGCAGCTTTGGTGGGACAACCAATGAAAAACTGTTTTTT.